The 4 T cell receptor beta chains presented below share a single source sample, sequenced in a study of CD8 T cells in ankylosing spondylitis. From the 5' RACE reads, TCRdb called clonotypes with MiXCR, one entry per CDR3 protein. The data contain hundreds of thousands of distinct CDR3 sequences, 7.5% to 9% of them singletons. Source material: blood, either unsorted or a sorted T cell fraction (not recorded which). These receptor sequences come from a male donor with ankylosing spondylitis or in good health (not recorded which).

There are many counts of this clonotype. This sequence joins TRBV30 and TRBJ2-7, with no clear D. The CDR3 runs to 12 residues. CDR1 and CDR2 (germline): GTSNPN, SVGIG (reference sequence). V lost 3 bases and J 4 bases, leaving 10 bases between the germline ends. The CDR3 region is CAWSLPGYEQYF. The CDR3 bases are TGTGCCTGGAGCCTTCCCGGGTACGAGCAGTACTTC.

The sample holds many counts of this clonotype. The CDR3 DNA reads TGTGCCAGCAGCCCTACAGGGGGCTCCTATAATTCACCCCTCCACTTT. Its protein product is CASSPTGGSYNSPLHF. V gene TRBV5-8 combines with J gene TRBJ1-6, with TRBD1 identical over 8 bases. V was pared by 4 bases and J by 0 bases, with 3 bases of the junction left unmatched. The CDR3 contains 16 residues. In germline, CDR1 is SGHTS, CDR2 YDEGEE.

This clonotype was detected many times. J is TRBJ2-1 and V is TRBV7-9; 10 bases agree with TRBD2. Germline values: CDR1 SEHNR, CDR2 FQNEAQ (reference sequence). The junction had 5 bases not matched to a gene; V was cut back by 2 bases and J by 7 bases. This CDR3 comprises 15 residues. CDR3 sequence (DNA): TGTGCCAGCAGCTTACCAGCGGGAGGGGTAAATGAGCAGTTCTTC. It is translated as CASSLPAGGVNEQFF.

This clonotype has only a few counts. V gene TRBV11-1 combines with J gene TRBJ2-1; TRBD2 matches at 11 bases. V gave up 3 bases and J gave up 5 bases; unmatched junction bases: 12. CDR1 and CDR2 from the germline V gene are SGHAT and FQDESV (reference sequence). CDR3 length: 18 residues. The chain's CDR3 is CASSLTGRGLAVNNEQFF. The CDR3, as DNA: TGTGCCAGCAGCTTGACGGGTAGGGGACTAGCGGTCAACAATGAGCAGTTCTTC.